This TCR beta chain was observed in a study of a mutant IDH1 vaccine in newly diagnosed glioma. About the research overall: Vaccine administration was initiated 4-6 weeks following radiotherapy alone, or with temozolomide cycles. Treated individuals were approximately 62% male and approximately 40% female, averaging roughly 38 years of age. Study-wide results and caveats: Vaccination induced immune responses in roughly 93% of patients.

Trimming took 3 bases from V and 8 from J, leaving 20 bases between them. CDR1 and CDR2 (germline): MNHEY, SMNVEV (reference sequence). There are 15 residues in the CDR3. Clones were sequenced by immunoSEQ multiplex PCR, and TCRdb holds only the in-frame ones, with some missing. In the table there are tens of thousands of clones, about 81% of which are singletons. The time point was: week 47, end of study. All doses held 300 ug of mutant IDH1 20-mer peptide, with topical imiquimod. Weeks 1, 3, 5, 7, 11, 15, 19 and 23 were when patients received their eight vaccinations. Note on this clone: Its antigen is still unknown.

This receptor was taken from a woman aged 30 to 39 with glioma. Some clones in this sample may be carry-over from other donors' samples. The sample was PBMCs, taken from a glioma patient whose treatment included an IDH1 peptide vaccine. The rearrangement uses TRBV27 and TRBJ2-7, with D maybe TRBD1 (7 bases). CDR3 sequence reads: CASSFRSAGQNKQYF. DNA for the CDR3: TGTGCCAGCAGTTTCCGAAGCGCGGGACAGAATAAGCAGTACTTC.